Listed here is a single TCR beta chain. This sample was taken from a study of blood T cell repertoires in COVID-19. For the study at large: The origin of the acute and convalescent COVID-19 samples was the United States, Italy and Spain.

V lost 0 bases and J lost 2, with 11 bases in between. This CDR3 is built from 15 residues. Germline values: CDR1 SGHRS, CDR2 YFSETQ. Assay used: immunoSEQ multiplex PCR; TCRdb lists only in-frame clones, some missing. The sample records 85,000 to 100,000 clones, 70% to 85% being singletons. V and J are TRBV5-1 and TRBJ1-1; the D gene is possibly TRBD1 (6 bases). The specimen sequenced was peripheral blood. This sequence originates from a human donor in a cohort sampled during active COVID-19. As DNA, the CDR3 is TGCGCCAGCAGCTTGGATTCAGGGGTCAACACTGAAGCTTTCTTT. Encoded protein: CASSLDSGVNTEAFF. The variable domain in full, with the rest retrieved from reference TRBV5-1 and TRBJ1-1, is KAGVTQTPRYLIKTRGQQVTLSCSPISGHRSVSWYQQTPGQGLQFLFEYFSETQRNKGNFPGRFSGRQFSNSRSEMNVSTLELGDSALYLCASSLDSGVNTEAFFGQGTRLTVV.